This T cell receptor (beta chain) stems from a study of blood T cells in healthy people across ages. Across the whole study: Per two T cells, template switching captured roughly one barcoded beta molecule. General study results and limits: TCR beta diversity per million T cells fell roughly linearly with age.

As concerns this clonotype: Its target is not known.

Combining a sample-barcoded 5' primer with a J-beta primer mix, a second PCR ran for roughly 7 to 12 cycles. Any given sample supplied a minimum of 3 million CDR3-containing paired-end reads. In TCRdb, the 5' RACE reads were re-called with MiXCR into one record per CDR3 protein. The top ten hold over 6.5% of the sample, which has about 1.4 million distinct CDR3 sequences, 59% seen once. Isolated per sample were at least 6 million PBMCs. The TCR comes from a man aged 18 to 30 in good health. Sequencing was done on a sample of blood.

Written as DNA, the CDR3 is TGCAGTGTAATCGACACCTTGGGCACTGAAGCTTTCTTT. As protein: CSVIDTLGTEAFF. The rearrangement joins TRBV20-1 to TRBJ1-1; unclear D gene. The CDR3 has 13 amino acids. Trimming took 7 bases from V and 4 from J, leaving 16 bases between them. The germline gives CDR1 DFQATT, CDR2 SNEGSKA (reference sequence).